This TCR beta chain was captured in a study of cytomegalovirus exposure and HLA in healthy donors. Study-level findings and limits: In a later analysis, compared with equally common non-associated chains, HLA-associated beta chains were more expanded.

Likely unrecorded immune exposures existed in these nominally healthy donors. V was shortened by 9 bases and J by 5 bases, with 14 bases between the two germline ends. The CDR3 runs to 14 residues. The germline V gene has CDR1 MNHEY and CDR2 SMNVEV (reference sequence). In the PCR, 60 Vbeta and 13 Jbeta primers were used. TCRdb's copy holds only in-frame clones and misses some; the assay was immunoSEQ multiplex PCR. The table shows 120,000 or so clones, with roughly 78% occurring only once. About this clone itself: Its antigen is not identified.

This clonotype was sampled from a man younger than 45 in good health and CMV-seropositive. The chain couples TRBV27 to TRBJ1-6, with a tentative D call TRBD1 (5 bases). The source material was PBMCs. The CDR3 nucleotides are TGTGCCAGTACTGGGGCAGGTCATAATTCACCCCTCCACTTT. Its translation is CASTGAGHNSPLHF.